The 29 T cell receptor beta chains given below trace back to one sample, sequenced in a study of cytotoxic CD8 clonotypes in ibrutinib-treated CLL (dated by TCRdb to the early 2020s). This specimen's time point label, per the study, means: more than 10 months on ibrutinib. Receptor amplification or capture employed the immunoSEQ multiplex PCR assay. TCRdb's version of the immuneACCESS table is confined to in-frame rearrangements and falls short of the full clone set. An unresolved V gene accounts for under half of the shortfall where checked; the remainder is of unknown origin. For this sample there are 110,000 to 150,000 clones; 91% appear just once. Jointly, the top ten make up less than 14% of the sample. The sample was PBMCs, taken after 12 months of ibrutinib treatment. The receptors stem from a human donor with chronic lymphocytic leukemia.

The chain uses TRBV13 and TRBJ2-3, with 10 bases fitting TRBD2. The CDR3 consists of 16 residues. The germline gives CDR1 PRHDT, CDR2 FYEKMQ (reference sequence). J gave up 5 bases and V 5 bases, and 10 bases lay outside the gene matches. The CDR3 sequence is CASSVEPGLAIDTQYF. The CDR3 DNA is TGTGCCAGCAGCGTCGAACCGGGACTAGCGATAGATACGCAGTATTTT.

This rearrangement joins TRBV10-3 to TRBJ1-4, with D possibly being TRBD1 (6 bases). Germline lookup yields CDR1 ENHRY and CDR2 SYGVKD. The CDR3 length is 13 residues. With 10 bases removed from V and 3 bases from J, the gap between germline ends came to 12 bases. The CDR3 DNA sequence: TGTGCCACCCGGACAGACCCTAATGAAAAACTGTTTTTT. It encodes CATRTDPNEKLFF.

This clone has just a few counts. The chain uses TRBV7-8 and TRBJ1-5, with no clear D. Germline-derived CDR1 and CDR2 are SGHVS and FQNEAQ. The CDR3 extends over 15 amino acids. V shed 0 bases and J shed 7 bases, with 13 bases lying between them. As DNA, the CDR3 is TGTGCCAGCAGCTTAGCCCCCCCTTCAAGACAGCCCCAGCATTTT. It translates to CASSLAPPSRQPQHF.

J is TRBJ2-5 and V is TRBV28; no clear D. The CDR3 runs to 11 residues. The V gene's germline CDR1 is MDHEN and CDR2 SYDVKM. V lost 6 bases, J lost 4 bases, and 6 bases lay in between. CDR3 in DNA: TGTGCCAGCAGCTCAGGAGAGACCCAGTACTTC. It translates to CASSSGETQYF.

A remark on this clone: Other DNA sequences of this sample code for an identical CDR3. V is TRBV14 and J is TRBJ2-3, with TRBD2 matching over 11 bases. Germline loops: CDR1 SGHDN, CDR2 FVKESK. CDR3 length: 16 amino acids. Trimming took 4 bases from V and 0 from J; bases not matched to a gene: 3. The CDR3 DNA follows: TGTGCCAGCAGCCCTCTAGCGGGAGGTAGCACAGATACGCAGTATTTT. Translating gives CASSPLAGGSTDTQYF.

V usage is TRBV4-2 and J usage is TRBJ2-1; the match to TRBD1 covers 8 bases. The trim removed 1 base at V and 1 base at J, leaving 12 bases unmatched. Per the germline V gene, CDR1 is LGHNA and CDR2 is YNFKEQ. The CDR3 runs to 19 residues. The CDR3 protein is CASSQVGVFGTGSYNEQFF. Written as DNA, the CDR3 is TGTGCCAGCAGCCAAGTTGGAGTATTCGGGACAGGTTCCTACAATGAGCAGTTCTTC.

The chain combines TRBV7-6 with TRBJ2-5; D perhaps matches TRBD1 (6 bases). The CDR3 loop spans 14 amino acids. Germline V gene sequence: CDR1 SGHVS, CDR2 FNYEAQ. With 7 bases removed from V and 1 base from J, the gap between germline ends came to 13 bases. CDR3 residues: CASTQGDIQETQYF. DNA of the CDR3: TGTGCCAGCACCCAAGGGGACATCCAAGAGACCCAGTACTTC.

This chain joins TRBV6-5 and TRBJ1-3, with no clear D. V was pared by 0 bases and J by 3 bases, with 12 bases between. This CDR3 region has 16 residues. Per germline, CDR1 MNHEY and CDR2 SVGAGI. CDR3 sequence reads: CASSYSGQYLGNTIYF. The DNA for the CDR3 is TGTGCCAGCAGTTACTCCGGCCAGTACCTTGGAAACACCATATATTTT.

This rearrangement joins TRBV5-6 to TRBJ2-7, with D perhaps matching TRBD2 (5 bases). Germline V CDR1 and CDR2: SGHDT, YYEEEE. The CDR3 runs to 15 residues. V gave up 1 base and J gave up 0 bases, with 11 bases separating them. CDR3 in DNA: TGTGCCAGCAGCTTGCTCGCGGGTAGCTCCTACGAGCAGTACTTC. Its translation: CASSLLAGSSYEQYF.

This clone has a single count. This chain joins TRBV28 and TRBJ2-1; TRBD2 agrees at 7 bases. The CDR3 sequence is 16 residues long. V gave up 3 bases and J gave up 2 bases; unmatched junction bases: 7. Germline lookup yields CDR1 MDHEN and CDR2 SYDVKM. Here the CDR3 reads CASSLPAGIPYNEQFF. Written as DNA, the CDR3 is TGTGCCAGCAGTTTGCCAGCGGGGATTCCCTACAATGAGCAGTTCTTC.

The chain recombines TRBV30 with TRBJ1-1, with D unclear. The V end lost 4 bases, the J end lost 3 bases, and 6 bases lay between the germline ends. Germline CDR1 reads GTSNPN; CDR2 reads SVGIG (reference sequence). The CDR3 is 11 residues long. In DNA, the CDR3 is TGTGCCTGGAATGGCTACACTGAAGCTTTCTTT. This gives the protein CAWNGYTEAFF.

The CDR3, as DNA: TGTGCCGGAAGAAGCGGGACAGATACGCAGTATTTT. Protein sequence: CAGRSGTDTQYF. The V call is TRBV7-2, the J call TRBJ2-3; perhaps TRBD2 as D (6 bases). Germline V lookup: CDR1 SGHTA, CDR2 FQGNSA. Trimming shortened V by 11 bases and J by 3 bases, and 12 bases separated the two germline ends. This CDR3 region has 12 residues.

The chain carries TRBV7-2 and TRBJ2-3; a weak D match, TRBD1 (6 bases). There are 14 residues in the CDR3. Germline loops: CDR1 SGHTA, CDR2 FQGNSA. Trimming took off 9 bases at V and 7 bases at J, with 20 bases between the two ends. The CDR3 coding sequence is TGTGCCAGTTCAAGAGGGGGAGATCTTAATACGCAGTATTTT. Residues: CASSRGGDLNTQYF.

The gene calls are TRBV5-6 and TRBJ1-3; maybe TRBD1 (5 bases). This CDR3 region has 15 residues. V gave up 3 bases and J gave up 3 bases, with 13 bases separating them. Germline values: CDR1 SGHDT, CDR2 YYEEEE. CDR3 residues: CASSSLQEFGNTIYF. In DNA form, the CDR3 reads TGTGCCAGCAGCTCATTACAGGAGTTTGGAAACACCATATATTTT. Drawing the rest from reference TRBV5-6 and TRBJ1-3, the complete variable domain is DAGVTQSPTHLIKTRGQQVTLRCSPKSGHDTVSWYQQALGQGPQFIFQYYEEEERQRGNFPDRFSGHQFPNYSSELNVNALLLGDSALYLCASSSLQEFGNTIYFGEGSWLTVV.

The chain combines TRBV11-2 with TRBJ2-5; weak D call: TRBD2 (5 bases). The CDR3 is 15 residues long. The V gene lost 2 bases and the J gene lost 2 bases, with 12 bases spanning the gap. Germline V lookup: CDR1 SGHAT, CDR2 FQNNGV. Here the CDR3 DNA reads TGTGCCAGCAGCTTATTTTCTAGCAGACAAGAGACCCAGTACTTC. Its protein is CASSLFSSRQETQYF. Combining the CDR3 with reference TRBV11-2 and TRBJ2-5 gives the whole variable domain EAGVAQSPRYKIIEKRQSVAFWCNPISGHATLYWYQQILGQGPKLLIQFQNNGVVDDSQLPKDRFSAERLKGVDSTLKIQPAKLEDSAVYLCASSLFSSRQETQYFGPGTRLLVL.

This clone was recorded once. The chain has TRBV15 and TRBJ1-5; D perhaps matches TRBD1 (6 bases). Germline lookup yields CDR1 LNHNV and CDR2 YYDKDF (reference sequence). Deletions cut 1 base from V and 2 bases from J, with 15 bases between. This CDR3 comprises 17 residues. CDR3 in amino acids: CATSRGGGAWGNQPQHF. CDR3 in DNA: TGTGCCACCAGCAGAGGAGGGGGAGCGTGGGGCAATCAGCCCCAGCATTTT. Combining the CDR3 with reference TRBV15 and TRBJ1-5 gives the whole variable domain DAMVIQNPRYQVTQFGKPVTLSCSQTLNHNVMYWYQQKSSQAPKLLFHYYDKDFNNEADTPDNFQSRRPNTSFCFLDIRSPGLGDTAMYLCATSRGGGAWGNQPQHFGDGTRLSIL.

The CDR3 loop is CASSIRPRDNRVSAIGYTF. CDR3 nucleotide sequence: TGCGCCAGCAGCATCCGCCCCCGGGACAATAGAGTATCGGCGATCGGCTACACCTTC. The J gene is TRBJ1-2, the V gene TRBV5-1, with D maybe TRBD1 (6 bases). Germline V gene sequence: CDR1 SGHRS, CDR2 YFSETQ. Between the trimmed V and J ends, which lost 4 bases and 8 bases, there was a span of 33 bases. CDR3 length: 19 amino acids. The full variable domain, its missing parts supplied by reference TRBV5-1 and TRBJ1-2, is KAGVTQTPRYLIKTRGQQVTLSCSPISGHRSVSWYQQTPGQGLQFLFEYFSETQRNKGNFPGRFSGRQFSNSRSEMNVSTLELGDSALYLCASSIRPRDNRVSAIGYTFGSGTRLTVV.

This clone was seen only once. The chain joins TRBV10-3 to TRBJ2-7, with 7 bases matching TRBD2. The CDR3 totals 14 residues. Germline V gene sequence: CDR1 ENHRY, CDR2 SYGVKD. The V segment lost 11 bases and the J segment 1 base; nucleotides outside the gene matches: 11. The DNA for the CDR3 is TGTGCCGCTGGGGCGGGAGACATATCCTACGAGCAGTACTTC. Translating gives CAAGAGDISYEQYF.

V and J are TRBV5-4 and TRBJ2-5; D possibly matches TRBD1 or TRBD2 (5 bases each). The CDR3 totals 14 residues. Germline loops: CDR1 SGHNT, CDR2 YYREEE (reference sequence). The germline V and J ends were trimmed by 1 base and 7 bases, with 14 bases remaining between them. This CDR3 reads CASSLSGALGTQYF. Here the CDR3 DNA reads TGTGCCAGCAGCTTGTCCGGGGCTCTAGGGACCCAGTACTTC.

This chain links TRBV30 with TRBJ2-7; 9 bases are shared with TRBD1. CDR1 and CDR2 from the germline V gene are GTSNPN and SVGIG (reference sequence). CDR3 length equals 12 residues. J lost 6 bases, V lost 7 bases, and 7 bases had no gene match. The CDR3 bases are TGTGCCTTGAGGACAGGGGAAGGCGAGCAGTACTTC. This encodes CALRTGEGEQYF.

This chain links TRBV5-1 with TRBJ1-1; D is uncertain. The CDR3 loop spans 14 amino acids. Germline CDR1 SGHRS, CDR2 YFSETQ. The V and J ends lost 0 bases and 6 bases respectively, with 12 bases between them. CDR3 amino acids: CASSLGDISAEAFF. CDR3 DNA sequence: TGCGCCAGCAGCTTGGGAGACATAAGCGCTGAAGCTTTCTTT.

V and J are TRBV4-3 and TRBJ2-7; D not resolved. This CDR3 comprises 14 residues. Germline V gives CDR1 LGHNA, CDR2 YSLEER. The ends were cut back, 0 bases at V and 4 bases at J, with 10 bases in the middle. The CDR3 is CASSQDSVEYEQYF. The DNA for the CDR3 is TGCGCCAGCAGCCAAGATTCGGTGGAGTACGAGCAGTACTTC.

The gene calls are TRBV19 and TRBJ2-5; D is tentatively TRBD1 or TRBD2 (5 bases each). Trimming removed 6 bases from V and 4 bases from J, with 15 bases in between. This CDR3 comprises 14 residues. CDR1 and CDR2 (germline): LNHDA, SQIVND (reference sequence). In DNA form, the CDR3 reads TGTGCCAGTAGGGGGACGGTCCCTGGAGAGACCCAGTACTTC. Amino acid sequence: CASRGTVPGETQYF.

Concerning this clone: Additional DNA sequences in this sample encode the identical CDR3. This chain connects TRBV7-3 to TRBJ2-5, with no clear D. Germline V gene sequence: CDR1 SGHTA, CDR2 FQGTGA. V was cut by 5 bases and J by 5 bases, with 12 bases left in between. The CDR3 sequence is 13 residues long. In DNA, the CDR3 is TGTGCCAGCAGCCCCGCTCGGTCGGAGACCCAGTACTTC. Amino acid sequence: CASSPARSETQYF.

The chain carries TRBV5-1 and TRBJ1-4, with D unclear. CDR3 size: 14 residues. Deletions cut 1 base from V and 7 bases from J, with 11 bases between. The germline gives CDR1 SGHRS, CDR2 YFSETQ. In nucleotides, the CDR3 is TGCGCCAGCAGCTTGACCGGGTCTCTTGAAAAACTGTTTTTT. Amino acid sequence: CASSLTGSLEKLFF.

The CDR3 DNA sequence: TGTGCCAGCAGCACATTACAGGGTATTGCCGGCTACGAGCAGTACTTC. Translation gives CASSTLQGIAGYEQYF. The chain is built from TRBV7-6 and TRBJ2-7; TRBD1 might be the D (6 bases). The CDR3 extends over 16 amino acids. CDR1 and CDR2 (germline): SGHVS, FNYEAQ. V was pared by 5 bases and J by 3 bases, with 20 bases between.

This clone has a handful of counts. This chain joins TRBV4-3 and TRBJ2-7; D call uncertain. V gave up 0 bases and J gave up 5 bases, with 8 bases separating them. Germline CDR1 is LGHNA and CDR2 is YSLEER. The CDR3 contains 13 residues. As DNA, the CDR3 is TGCGCCAGCAGCCAAGATTTGGGCAACGAGCAGTACTTC. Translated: CASSQDLGNEQYF.

The CDR3 coding sequence is TGTGCCAGCACAAGGAACGCGGACGAAAAACTGTTTTTT. It encodes CASTRNADEKLFF. J is TRBJ1-4 and V is TRBV27; no clear D. There are 13 residues in the CDR3. Germline V CDR1 and CDR2: MNHEY, SMNVEV (reference sequence). The ends were cut back, 7 bases at V and 8 bases at J, with 14 bases in the middle.

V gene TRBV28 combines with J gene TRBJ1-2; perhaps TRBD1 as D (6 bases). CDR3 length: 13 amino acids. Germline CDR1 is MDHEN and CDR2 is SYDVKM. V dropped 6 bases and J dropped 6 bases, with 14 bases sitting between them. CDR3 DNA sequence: TGTGCCAGCAGACAAGGACAGTTACATGGCTACACCTTC. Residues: CASRQGQLHGYTF.